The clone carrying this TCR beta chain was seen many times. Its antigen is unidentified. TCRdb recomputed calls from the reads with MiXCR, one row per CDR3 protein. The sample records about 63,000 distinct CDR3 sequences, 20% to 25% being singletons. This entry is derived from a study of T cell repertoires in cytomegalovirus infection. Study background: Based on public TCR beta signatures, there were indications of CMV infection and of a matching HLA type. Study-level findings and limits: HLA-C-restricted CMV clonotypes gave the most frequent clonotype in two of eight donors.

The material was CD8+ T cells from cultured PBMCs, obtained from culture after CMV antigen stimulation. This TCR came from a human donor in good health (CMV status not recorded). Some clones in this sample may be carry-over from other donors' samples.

The CDR3 loop reads CASSSSGASTDTQYF. The CDR3 DNA follows: TGTGCCAGCAGCTCCAGCGGGGCTAGCACAGATACGCAGTATTTT. The V gene is TRBV7-3, the J gene TRBJ2-3, with 7 bases lining up with TRBD2. The germline V gene encodes CDR1 SGHTA and CDR2 FQGTGA. V was clipped by 4 bases and J by 0 bases; unmatched bases: 4. This CDR3 has 15 residues.